The 27 T cell receptor beta chains reported below all come from one sample, sequenced in a study of siplizumab effects on memory and regulatory T cells. TCRdb keeps only in-frame clones here, not all; method: immunoSEQ multiplex PCR. The sample shows 90,000 to 120,000 clones, 75% to 95% of them seen only once. What was sequenced was CD4+ T cells sorted from blood. The receptors were gathered from a human donor in good health. Some clones in this sample may be carry-over from other donors' samples.

CDR3 in DNA: TGTGCCAGCAGCCTTACCACGGGAGCTAAAGGACCCGGGGAGCTGTTTTTT. Translation gives CASSLTTGAKGPGELFF. This chain links TRBV7-2 with TRBJ2-2; D is possibly TRBD2 (6 bases). This CDR3 has 17 amino acids. V was pared by 5 bases and J by 6 bases, with 22 bases between. Germline CDR1 and CDR2: SGHTA and FQGNSA.

The chain is built from TRBV7-9 and TRBJ2-7; 8 nucleotides line up with TRBD2. Germline V gives CDR1 SEHNR, CDR2 FQNEAQ (reference sequence). CDR3 length equals 14 residues. After removal of 5 bases from V and 2 bases from J, the junction contained 5 bases not matched to a gene. The CDR3, as DNA: TGTGCCAGCAGCCCTTCCGGGGGGGCCTACGAGCAGTACTTC. It is translated as CASSPSGGAYEQYF. Filled out from reference TRBV7-9 and TRBJ2-7, the complete variable domain reads DTGVSQNPRHKITKRGQNVTFRCDPISEHNRLYWYRQTLGQGPEFLTYFQNEAQLEKSRLLSDRFSAERPKGSFSTLEIQRTEQGDSAMYLCASSPSGGAYEQYFGPGTRLTVT.

V usage is TRBV11-3 and J usage is TRBJ2-1; 8 bases map to TRBD1. This CDR3 is built from 15 residues. J lost 4 bases, V lost 0 bases, and 2 bases had no gene match. CDR1 SGHNT and CDR2 YENEEA come from the germline V gene. CDR3: CASSLDGQGYNEQFF. DNA for the CDR3: TGTGCCAGCAGCTTAGATGGACAGGGATACAATGAGCAGTTCTTC. The whole variable domain, filled in from reference TRBV11-3 and TRBJ2-1, reads EAGVVQSPRYKIIEKKQPVAFWCNPISGHNTLYWYLQNLGQGPELLIRYENEEAVDDSQLPKDRFSAERLKGVDSTLKIQPAELGDSAVYLCASSLDGQGYNEQFFGPGTRLTVL.

V gene TRBV28 combines with J gene TRBJ2-5; perhaps TRBD2 as D (6 bases). The CDR3 consists of 15 residues. V was trimmed by 2 bases and J by 4 bases, leaving 14 bases between them. CDR1 and CDR2 from the germline V gene are MDHEN and SYDVKM. The CDR3 DNA sequence: TGTGCCAGCAGTTTAACCTATGGGGGAGGAGAGACCCAGTACTTC. Amino acids: CASSLTYGGGETQYF.

V is TRBV7-9 and J is TRBJ2-7; 7 bases agree with TRBD1. The CDR3 loop spans 14 amino acids. CDR1 and CDR2 (germline): SEHNR, FQNEAQ (reference sequence). V lost 5 bases, J lost 4 bases, and 8 bases stayed unmatched. CDR3 sequence (DNA): TGTGCCAGCAGCCCTTGGGACAGTCGATACGAGCAGTACTTC. Amino acids: CASSPWDSRYEQYF.

The chain links TRBV6-6 to TRBJ2-4; the D call may be TRBD1 or TRBD2 (6 bases each). Trimming took 2 bases from V and 8 from J, leaving 19 bases between them. CDR3 length equals 16 residues. The germline CDR1 and CDR2 sequences are MNHNY and SVGAGI (reference sequence). The chain's CDR3 is CASSYRGQPGLDIQYF. The CDR3 DNA sequence: TGTGCCAGCAGTTACCGAGGACAGCCGGGACTGGACATTCAGTACTTC.

The chain carries TRBV7-2 and TRBJ2-3; TRBD2 agrees at 8 bases. The germline CDR1 and CDR2 sequences are SGHTA and FQGNSA. The V gene end was trimmed by 1 base and the J gene end by 2 bases; junction bases not matched to a gene: 8. CDR3 size: 17 residues. CDR3 region: CASSLDYAGGPTDTQYF. The CDR3 nucleotides read TGTGCCAGCAGCTTAGATTACGCGGGAGGACCCACAGATACGCAGTATTTT.

This CDR3 is CAITGLLGLSSYEQYF. CDR3 DNA: TGTGCCATCACGGGACTCCTTGGACTATCCTCCTACGAGCAGTACTTC. The chain uses TRBV2 and TRBJ2-7; a weak D match, TRBD2 (6 bases). Per the germline V gene, CDR1 is SNHLY and CDR2 is FYNNEI. The CDR3 is 16 residues long. V lost 10 bases and J lost 0, with 22 bases in between.

The chain has TRBV4-1 and TRBJ1-2; D unclear. The CDR3 totals 15 residues. The V gene lost 0 bases and the J gene lost 5 bases, with 13 bases spanning the gap. Germline V gene data show CDR1 as MGHRA and CDR2 as YSYEKL. The CDR3 sequence: CASSQDRDLWYGYTF. In nucleotides, the CDR3 is TGCGCCAGCAGCCAAGATCGCGACCTTTGGTATGGCTACACCTTC.

The rearrangement joins TRBV28 to TRBJ1-4, with unresolved D. The V and J ends lost 4 bases and 8 bases respectively, with 11 bases between them. From germline, CDR1 is MDHEN and CDR2 SYDVKM. The CDR3 has 13 amino acids. CDR3 DNA sequence: TGTGCCAGCAGTTACCCGGGAGGAGAAAAACTGTTTTTT. It specifies CASSYPGGEKLFF.

The J gene is TRBJ2-1, the V gene TRBV12-5; TRBD1 is a possible D gene (6 bases). Germline assignment: CDR1 LGHNT and CDR2 FRNRAP. The CDR3 contains 17 residues. Trimming took 0 bases from V and 5 from J, leaving 17 bases between them. The CDR3 spells CASGLVIGGHPNNEQFF. As DNA, the CDR3 is TGTGCTAGTGGTTTGGTAATTGGGGGACATCCTAACAATGAGCAGTTCTTC.

V usage is TRBV2 and J usage is TRBJ2-2, with D possibly matching TRBD1 (6 bases). Germline V lookup: CDR1 SNHLY, CDR2 FYNNEI. The CDR3 has 13 amino acids. Trimming took off 5 bases at V and 5 bases at J, with 9 bases between the two ends. The CDR3 loop reads CASSFGQTGELFF. The DNA of the CDR3 is TGTGCCAGCAGTTTTGGACAGACCGGGGAGCTGTTTTTT.

V is TRBV10-3 and J is TRBJ1-1; the D gene is possibly TRBD1 (5 bases). Germline V gene data show CDR1 as ENHRY and CDR2 as SYGVKD. V lost 11 bases to trimming and J lost 4 bases, with 26 bases between them. This CDR3 is 16 amino acids long. CDR3 protein: CAAMPMGQARITEAFF. The CDR3 DNA is TGTGCCGCCATGCCGATGGGGCAGGCCCGAATCACTGAAGCTTTCTTT.

The rearrangement uses TRBV28 and TRBJ2-5; D possibly corresponds to TRBD2 (6 bases). Germline V lookup: CDR1 MDHEN, CDR2 SYDVKM. The V and J ends lost 5 bases and 4 bases respectively, with 14 bases between them. The CDR3 loop spans 14 amino acids. The CDR3 DNA reads as TGTGCCAGCAGTCCCACCCTAGCGCCAGAGACCCAGTACTTC. Its translation: CASSPTLAPETQYF.

The rearrangement joins TRBV9 to TRBJ2-7; 7 bases fit TRBD1. V lost 3 bases, J lost 3 bases, and 6 bases stayed unmatched. Germline V gene lookup returns CDR1 SGDLS and CDR2 YYNGEE. The CDR3 covers 14 residues. The CDR3 DNA is TGTGCCAGCAGCGCCGGACAGGCGGGCTACGAGCAGTACTTC. Amino acids: CASSAGQAGYEQYF.

The chain recombines TRBV7-9 with TRBJ2-7, with D tentatively TRBD2 (5 bases). The length of the CDR3 is 15 residues. Between the trimmed V and J ends, which lost 1 base and 0 bases, there was a span of 10 bases. Germline CDR1 SEHNR, CDR2 FQNEAQ (reference sequence). In DNA, the CDR3 is TGTGCCAGCAGCTTAGGACCCGGGGACTCCTACGAGCAGTACTTC. Translated: CASSLGPGDSYEQYF.

V gene TRBV9 combines with J gene TRBJ2-1; 8 bases line up with TRBD2. The V and J ends lost 0 bases and 9 bases, in that order; junction bases with no gene match: 5. Germline assignment: CDR1 SGDLS and CDR2 YYNGEE. CDR3 length equals 14 residues. CDR3 sequence reads: CASSVAGGQVEQFF. CDR3 nucleotide sequence: TGTGCCAGCAGCGTAGCGGGAGGGCAGGTTGAGCAGTTCTTC.

The table lists this clone with a count of one. The chain carries TRBV7-8 and TRBJ2-7; D uncertain. The CDR3 extends over 14 amino acids. Trimming removed 1 base from V and 0 bases from J, with 7 bases in between. Per germline, CDR1 SGHVS and CDR2 FQNEAQ. CDR3: CASSLVAISYEQYF. CDR3 nucleotide sequence: TGTGCCAGCAGCTTAGTGGCGATCTCCTACGAGCAGTACTTC.

The chain is built from TRBV7-2 and TRBJ2-1; D is perhaps TRBD2 (6 bases). The V end was cut by 7 bases, the J end by 4 bases, with 26 bases between. The germline V gene encodes CDR1 SGHTA and CDR2 FQGNSA. This CDR3 region has 18 residues. CDR3 coding DNA: TGTGCCAGCACCCTCGGGATTGGAACGGGAGTATTATACAATGAGCAGTTCTTC. Protein sequence: CASTLGIGTGVLYNEQFF.

This clone was seen just once. This chain uses TRBV19 with TRBJ1-5; D is unclear. Per germline, CDR1 LNHDA and CDR2 SQIVND (reference sequence). The CDR3 totals 16 residues. V lost 1 base and J 5 bases, leaving 15 bases between the germline ends. The CDR3 loop reads CASSIGGGSGDQPQHF. The DNA of the CDR3 is TGTGCCAGTAGTATAGGAGGTGGGTCCGGGGATCAGCCCCAGCATTTT.

This rearrangement joins TRBV2 to TRBJ1-6; 7 bases are a match to TRBD1. The CDR3 loop spans 14 amino acids. Per the germline V gene, CDR1 is SNHLY and CDR2 is FYNNEI. V dropped 6 bases and J dropped 6; count of bases not matched to a gene: 5. CDR3 coding DNA: TGTGCCAGCAGGGTCGGGACAGCTAATTCACCCCTCCACTTT. Its translation: CASRVGTANSPLHF.

This clone was found once. The V call is TRBV28, the J call TRBJ1-5; D is unresolved. This CDR3 is 11 amino acids long. Per the germline V gene, CDR1 is MDHEN and CDR2 is SYDVKM. V was trimmed by 5 bases and J by 7 bases, leaving 6 bases between them. The CDR3 DNA reads TGTGCCAGCAGTGGAAGGCAGCCCCAGCATTTT. Translation gives CASSGRQPQHF.

V usage is TRBV2 and J usage is TRBJ1-6; D gene unclear. The CDR3 length is 15 residues. Between the trimmed V and J ends, which lost 1 base and 9 bases, there was a span of 13 bases. Germline CDR1 SNHLY, CDR2 FYNNEI. In nucleotides, the CDR3 is TGTGCCAGCAGTGAAGGAGGACTCTCGGGTTCACCCCTCCACTTT. Translating gives CASSEGGLSGSPLHF.

The CDR3 protein is CASSLVSGGAFF. The CDR3 nucleotides read TGTGCCAGCAGCTTAGTTAGCGGAGGGGCTTTCTTT. V and J are TRBV7-9 and TRBJ1-1; D not certain. Trimming removed 1 base from V and 11 bases from J, with 11 bases in between. The CDR3 sequence is 12 residues long. Germline CDR1 SEHNR, CDR2 FQNEAQ (reference sequence).

This chain connects TRBV6-6 to TRBJ1-5; no reliable D call. The CDR3 sequence is 13 residues long. Germline V gene data show CDR1 as MNHNY and CDR2 as SVGAGI (reference sequence). Trimming left V 6 bases short and J 2 bases short, with 8 bases between. CDR3 coding DNA: TGTGCCAGCAGACTGGACGGCAATCAGCCCCAGCATTTT. Translation: CASRLDGNQPQHF.

This clone was seen a single time. V gene TRBV28 combines with J gene TRBJ1-3; possibly TRBD1 for D (5 bases). CDR3 length: 15 amino acids. The V end was cut by 4 bases, the J end by 0 bases, with 10 bases between. The germline CDR1 and CDR2 sequences are MDHEN and SYDVKM. This CDR3 is CASSSQAYSGNTIYF. CDR3 DNA: TGTGCCAGCAGTTCACAGGCCTACTCTGGAAACACCATATATTTT.

V and J are TRBV15 and TRBJ2-4, with 7 bases identical to TRBD2. Germline assignment: CDR1 LNHNV and CDR2 YYDKDF (reference sequence). The J segment lost 2 bases and the V segment lost 0 bases, leaving 4 bases of the junction unmatched. The CDR3 has 16 amino acids. CDR3 region: CATSRDRGVSKNIQYF. The DNA of the CDR3 is TGTGCCACCAGCAGAGATCGGGGGGTCTCCAAAAACATTCAGTACTTC.